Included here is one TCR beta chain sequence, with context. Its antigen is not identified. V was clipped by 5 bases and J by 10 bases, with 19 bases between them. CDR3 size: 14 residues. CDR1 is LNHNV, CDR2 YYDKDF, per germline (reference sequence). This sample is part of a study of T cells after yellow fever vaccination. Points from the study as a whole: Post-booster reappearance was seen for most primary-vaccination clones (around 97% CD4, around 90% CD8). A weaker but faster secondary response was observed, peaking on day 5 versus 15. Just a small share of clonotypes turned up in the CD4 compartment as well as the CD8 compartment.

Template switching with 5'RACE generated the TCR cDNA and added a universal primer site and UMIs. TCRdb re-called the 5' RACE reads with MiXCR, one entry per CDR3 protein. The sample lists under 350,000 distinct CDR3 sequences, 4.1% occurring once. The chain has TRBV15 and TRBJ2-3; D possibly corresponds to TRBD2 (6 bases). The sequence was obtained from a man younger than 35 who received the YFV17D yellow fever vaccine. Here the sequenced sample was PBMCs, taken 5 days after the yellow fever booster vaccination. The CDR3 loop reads CATSPWTQTGAQYF. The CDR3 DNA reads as TGTGCCACCAGCCCGTGGACCCAGACGGGGGCGCAGTATTTT.